This is a list of T cell receptor beta chains from one sample in a study of blood T cell repertoires in COVID-19. Produced via immunoSEQ multiplex PCR; TCRdb's table is partial and in-frame only. The sample lists approximately 260,000 clones, approximately 89% occurring once. The sample comprised PBMCs or T cells enriched from blood (not recorded which). The receptor source for this set is a woman aged 60-75 years who had recovered from COVID-19. The CDR3 runs from the conserved cysteine through the conserved F or W. D genes are given only for firm matches. The listing skips clone size in some rows; elsewhere it reads once, few, many or a size class.

size	D	V	J	CDR3	DNA
-	TRBD2	TRBV5-1	TRBJ2-1	CASSFGTSVNEQFF	TGCGCCAGCAGCTTTGGGACTAGCGTTAATGAGCAGTTCTTC
-	-	TRBV12-3/TRBV12-4	TRBJ2-5	CASSLYRETQYF	TGTGCCAGCAGTTTATATCGGGAGACCCAGTACTTC
-	TRBD1	TRBV5-1	TRBJ1-2	CATASSGTVYGYTF	TGCGCCACCGCCTCATCCGGGACAGTCTATGGCTACACCTTC
-	TRBD2	TRBV19	TRBJ2-1	CASISERTSGSHEQFF	TGTGCCAGTATTAGTGAAAGGACTAGCGGGAGCCATGAGCAGTTCTTC
once	TRBD1	TRBV5-1	TRBJ1-1	CASTEGAGAYMNTEAFF	TGCGCCAGCACCGAGGGGGCAGGGGCTTACATGAACACTGAAGCTTTCTTT
-	-	TRBV6-5	TRBJ2-1	CASSSQRYYNEQFF	TGTGCCAGCAGTTCCCAGCGCTACTACAATGAGCAGTTCTTC
-	-	TRBV21-1	TRBJ2-7	CASSKAWRISVYEQYF	TGTGCCAGCAGCAAGGCTTGGCGGATATCAGTCTACGAGCAGTACTTC
-	-	TRBV6-5	TRBJ2-7	CASQDTYEQYF	TGTGCCAGCCAGGATACCTACGAGCAGTACTTC
-	-	TRBV10-2	TRBJ2-7	CASSEDLAVNEQYF	TGCGCCAGCAGTGAAGACCTAGCAGTTAACGAGCAGTACTTC
-	-	TRBV9	TRBJ1-2	CASSLGTLRTSPYGYTF	TGTGCCAGCAGCCTCGGGACATTGCGTACCTCCCCTTATGGCTACACCTTC
-	TRBD2	TRBV6-1	TRBJ2-7	CASSAQLVSGSFSYEQYF	TGTGCCAGCAGTGCCCAACTTGTTAGCGGGAGTTTTTCTTACGAGCAGTACTTC
-	TRBD1	TRBV11-3	TRBJ2-1	CASRQPGQDNEQFF	TGTGCCAGCAGACAACCGGGACAGGACAATGAGCAGTTCTTC
-	TRBD2	TRBV3-1/TRBV3-2	TRBJ2-7	CASSHHTSGGAQEQYF	TGTGCCAGCAGCCACCATACTAGCGGGGGGGCACAAGAGCAGTACTTC
-	-	TRBV7-3	TRBJ2-1	CASRDVRGINNEQFF	TGTGCCAGCAGGGACGTACGCGGGATTAACAATGAGCAGTTCTTC
-	TRBD2	TRBV4-2	TRBJ2-5	CASSQEAGGYQETQYF	TGTGCCAGCAGCCAAGAGGCGGGAGGGTACCAAGAGACCCAGTACTTC
-	-	TRBV3-1/TRBV3-2	TRBJ1-4	CASSQEEEKLFF	TGTGCCAGCAGCCAAGAAGAGGAAAAACTGTTTTTT
-	-	TRBV7-8	TRBJ2-7	CASTHRGGEQYF	TGTGCCAGCACCCACCGCGGCGGCGAGCAGTACTTC
-	TRBD1	TRBV6-6	TRBJ2-2	CASRRGGANTGELFF	TGTGCCAGCAGGAGAGGGGGCGCGAACACCGGGGAGCTGTTTTTT
medium-sized	TRBD1	TRBV11-2	TRBJ2-7	CASSPPGQGHGEQYF	TGTGCCAGCAGCCCTCCGGGACAGGGTCATGGCGAGCAGTACTTC
-	-	TRBV30	TRBJ1-5	CACQQANNQPQHF	TGTGCCTGCCAGCAGGCTAACAATCAGCCCCAGCATTTT
-	-	TRBV6-9	TRBJ1-2	CASEQGNYGYTF	TGTGCCAGCGAACAGGGAAACTATGGCTACACCTTC
-	-	TRBV7-9	TRBJ2-1	CASSLYLQRRADEQFF	TGTGCCAGCAGCTTATATTTACAGCGGCGGGCGGATGAGCAGTTCTTC
-	TRBD1	TRBV28	TRBJ1-4	CATAGQVNEKLFF	TGTGCCACCGCAGGACAGGTTAATGAAAAACTGTTTTTT
-	-	TRBV6-5	TRBJ1-5	CATHGGGYTQPQHF	TGTGCCACTCACGGGGGGGGTTATACTCAGCCCCAGCATTTT
-	-	TRBV4-1	TRBJ2-2	CASSQAGAGTGELFF	TGCGCCAGCAGCCAAGCGGGAGCTGGAACCGGGGAGCTGTTTTTT
once	-	TRBV3-1/TRBV3-2	TRBJ2-1	CASSSIVNLSNEQFF	TGTGCCAGCAGCAGCATAGTCAACTTATCCAATGAGCAGTTCTTC
once	-	TRBV5-1	TRBJ2-3	CASRSGPALTGTDTQYF	TGCGCCAGCAGAAGTGGTCCCGCCCTAACCGGCACAGATACGCAGTATTTT
-	-	TRBV30	TRBJ1-2	CAWSVSGREVNYGYTF	TGTGCCTGGAGTGTAAGCGGCAGGGAGGTTAACTATGGCTACACCTTC